The clone carrying this TCR beta chain was observed a handful of times. Its antigen is not known. TCRdb redid the calling of the 5' RACE reads with MiXCR, one entry per CDR3 protein. Of 500,000 or so distinct CDR3 sequences in the sample, roughly an eighth were seen once. This sample stems from a study of identical twins. The CDR3 has 17 amino acids. Germline V gene data show CDR1 as MNHEY and CDR2 as SMNVEV (reference sequence). The J segment lost 0 bases and the V segment lost 4 bases, leaving 8 bases of the junction unmatched. Study outcomes and limitations: Insertions were reduced in abundant cord blood beta clonotypes but not in memory repertoires.

Separately, the same data were catalogued under a study of yellow fever vaccine responses in identical twins.

The TCR originated in a woman younger than 30 in good health. The V gene is TRBV27, the J gene TRBJ2-1; 8 bases are shared with TRBD2. Sequenced sample: CD4+ T cells sorted from blood. This chain's CDR3 is CASSSNTGGLSYNEQFF. The CDR3 DNA sequence: TGTGCCAGCAGTTCAAACACGGGGGGGCTCTCCTACAATGAGCAGTTCTTC.